This T cell receptor beta chain derives from a study of cytomegalovirus exposure and HLA in healthy donors. PCR used 60 Vbeta primers and 13 Jbeta primers. Only in-frame clones appear in the TCRdb table, and some are missing; sequencing was by immunoSEQ multiplex PCR. In the table there are 140,000 or so clones, over 80% of which are singletons. Germline trimming cut 5 bases from V and 5 bases from J; bases unmatched to any gene: 2. The CDR3 spans 12 residues. The germline V gene has CDR1 MNHEY and CDR2 SVGAGI. This TCR was sampled from a female donor in good health and CMV-seronegative. V is TRBV6-5 and J is TRBJ2-5, with TRBD2 matching 7 bases. Input material: PBMCs. The CDR3 is CASSERGETQYF. The CDR3 nucleotides read TGTGCCAGCAGTGAGCGGGGCGAGACCCAGTACTTC.